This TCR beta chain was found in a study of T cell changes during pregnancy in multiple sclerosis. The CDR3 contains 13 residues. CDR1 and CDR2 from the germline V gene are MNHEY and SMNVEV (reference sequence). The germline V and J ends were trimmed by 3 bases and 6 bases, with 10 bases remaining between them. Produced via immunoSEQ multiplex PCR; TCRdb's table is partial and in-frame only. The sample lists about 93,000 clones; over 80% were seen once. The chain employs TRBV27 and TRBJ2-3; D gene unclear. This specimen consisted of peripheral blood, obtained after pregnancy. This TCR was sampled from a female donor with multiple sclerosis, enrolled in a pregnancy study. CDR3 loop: CASSFQTVDTQYF. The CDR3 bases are TGTGCCAGCAGTTTCCAAACGGTCGATACGCAGTATTTT.